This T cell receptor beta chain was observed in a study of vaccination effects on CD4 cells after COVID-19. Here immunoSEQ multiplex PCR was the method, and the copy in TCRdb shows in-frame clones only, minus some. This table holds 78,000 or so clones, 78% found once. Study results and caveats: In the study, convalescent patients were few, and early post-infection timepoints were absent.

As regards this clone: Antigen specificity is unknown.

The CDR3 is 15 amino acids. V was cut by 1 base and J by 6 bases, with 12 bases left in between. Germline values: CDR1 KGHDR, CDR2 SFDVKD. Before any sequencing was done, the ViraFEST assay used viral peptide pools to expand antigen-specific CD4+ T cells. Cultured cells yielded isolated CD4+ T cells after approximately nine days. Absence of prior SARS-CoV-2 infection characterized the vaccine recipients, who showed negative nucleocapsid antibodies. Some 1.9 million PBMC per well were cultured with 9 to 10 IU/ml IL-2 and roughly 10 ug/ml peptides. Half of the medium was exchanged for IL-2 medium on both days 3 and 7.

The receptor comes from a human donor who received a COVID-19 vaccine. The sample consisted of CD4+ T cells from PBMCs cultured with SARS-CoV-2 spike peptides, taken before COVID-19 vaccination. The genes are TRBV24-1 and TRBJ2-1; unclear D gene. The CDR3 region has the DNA TGTGCCACCAGTGATTTTTCGAGACCGCCCAATGAGCAGTTCTTC. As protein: CATSDFSRPPNEQFF.